This T cell receptor (beta chain) was identified in a study of T cells in Graves' hyperthyroidism and ophthalmopathy. Whole-study results and caveats: Ophthalmopathy cases were set apart from stable hyperthyroidism by a 13 V-J model.

Notes on this clonotype: Its cognate antigen is unknown.

TCR beta CDR3 regions were amplified from RNA. Using the HTBI primer set, a first-round RT-PCR was run on the TCR CDR3. In TCRdb, the multiplex PCR reads were re-called with MiXCR into one record per CDR3 protein. Of about 360,000 distinct CDR3 sequences listed, roughly 13% are singletons. Sampled blood dates from first hyperthyroidism diagnosis, and it precedes any ophthalmopathy symptoms. The authors took PBMCs from 10 ml fresh peripheral blood. V was trimmed by 6 bases and J by 4 bases, leaving 9 bases between them. The CDR3 is made up of 13 amino acids. CDR1 MNHNS and CDR2 SASEGT come from the germline V gene.

The chain carries TRBV6-1 and TRBJ2-2; D is unclear. The TCR sequence derives from a man aged 30 to 39 with Graves' hyperthyroidism that later progressed to Graves' ophthalmopathy. The sample was blood. CDR3 residues: CASRGRSTGELFF. Written as DNA, the CDR3 is TGTGCCAGCAGGGGCAGGAGCACCGGGGAGCTGTTTTTT.